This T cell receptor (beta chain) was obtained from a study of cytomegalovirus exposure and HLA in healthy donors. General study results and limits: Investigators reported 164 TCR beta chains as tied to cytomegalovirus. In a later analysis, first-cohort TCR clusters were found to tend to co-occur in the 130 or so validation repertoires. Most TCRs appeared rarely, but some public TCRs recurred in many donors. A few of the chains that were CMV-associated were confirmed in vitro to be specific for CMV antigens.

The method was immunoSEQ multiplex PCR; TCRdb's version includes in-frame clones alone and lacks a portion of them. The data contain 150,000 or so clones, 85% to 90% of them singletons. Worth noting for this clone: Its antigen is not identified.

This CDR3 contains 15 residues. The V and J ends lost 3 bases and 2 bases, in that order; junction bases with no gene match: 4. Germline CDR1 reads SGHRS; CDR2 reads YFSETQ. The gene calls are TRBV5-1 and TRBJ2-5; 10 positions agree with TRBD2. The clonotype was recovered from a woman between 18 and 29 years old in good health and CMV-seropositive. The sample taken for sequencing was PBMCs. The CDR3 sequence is CASSSSGREQETQYF. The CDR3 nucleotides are TGCGCCAGCAGCTCTAGCGGGAGAGAACAAGAGACCCAGTACTTC.